This section outlines one TCR beta chain sequence together with its context. The entry originates in a study of blood T cell repertoires in COVID-19. At the level of the study: The United States, Italy and Spain supplied acute and convalescent COVID-19 samples.

Here immunoSEQ multiplex PCR was the method, and the copy in TCRdb shows in-frame clones only, minus some. The repertoire includes 200,000 to 250,000 clones, approximately 80% of them detected once, and 7.5% to 9% sits in the top ten. V was pared by 6 bases and J by 4 bases, with 19 bases between. The CDR3 has 16 amino acids. CDR1 LNHDA and CDR2 SQIVND come from the germline V gene (reference sequence). The V gene is TRBV19, the J gene TRBJ2-1; D might be TRBD2 (6 bases). The receptor was derived from a woman at least 80 years old with COVID-19, enrolled during active disease. Input material: peripheral blood. The CDR3 is CASSPRRLARYNEQFF. The CDR3 DNA follows: TGTGCCAGTAGCCCCCGCCGGCTAGCGAGGTACAATGAGCAGTTCTTC.